This T cell receptor (beta chain) emerged from a study of blood T cell repertoires in COVID-19. Overall study: In each case, the material was cDNA or gDNA derived from T cells, B-cell-depleted T cells, or PBMCs.

The V gene end was trimmed by 3 bases and the J gene end by 5 bases; junction bases not matched to a gene: 6. The CDR3 has 14 residues. The germline V gene encodes CDR1 SGHRS and CDR2 YFSETQ. The sample holds one count of this clone. The protocol was immunoSEQ multiplex PCR, while the TCRdb copy is restricted to in-frame clones and leaves out a portion. The sample lists around 300,000 clones; around 87% were seen once. Participant reports of clinical history set cohort assignment. The receptor was derived from a woman in her twenties or thirties who had recovered from COVID-19. This chain links TRBV5-1 with TRBJ1-1, with 8 bases lining up with TRBD1. Sample: PBMCs or T cells enriched from blood (not recorded which). The CDR3 DNA is TGCGCCAGCAGCTGGACAGGGCAGGGGACTGAAGCTTTCTTT. It codes for CASSWTGQGTEAFF.